Listed below are T cell receptor beta chains from one sample, sequenced in a study of T cell clonotyping in hematopoietic cell transplantation. Method: immunoSEQ multiplex PCR; TCRdb's copy keeps in-frame clones and lacks some. Of roughly 8,000 clones in the sample, 81% are singletons; the top ten hold approximately 4.6%. This specimen consisted of peripheral blood mononuclear cells, obtained 180 days after allogeneic stem cell transplant. These receptors were collected from a female patient between 50 and 59 years old who had an allogeneic stem cell transplant from an unrelated donor, so the T cells may come from the graft donor. Some clones in this sample may be carry-over from other donors' samples. CDR3s include the opening cysteine and the closing phenylalanine or tryptophan. The order of the fields is V gene, D gene, J gene, clone size, CDR3 protein, CDR3 DNA. The D gene is left open where the match is weak. Rows may omit the clone size; those that give it use once, few, many or a size class.

v_gene: TRBV7-6; d_gene: .; j_gene: TRBJ1-1; abundance: few; CDR3aa: CASSPSVNTEAFF; CDR3nt: TGTGCCAGCAGCCCGTCGGTGAACACTGAAGCTTTCTTT
v_gene: TRBV15; d_gene: .; j_gene: TRBJ1-2; abundance: .; CDR3aa: CATSRQGLNYGYTF; CDR3nt: TGTGCCACCAGCAGACAGGGTCTTAACTATGGCTACACCTTC
v_gene: TRBV25-1; d_gene: .; j_gene: TRBJ2-1; abundance: .; CDR3aa: CASTPVYSNNEQFF; CDR3nt: TGTGCCAGCACCCCCGTTTACAGTAACAATGAGCAGTTCTTC
v_gene: TRBV28; d_gene: TRBD1; j_gene: TRBJ1-3; abundance: .; CDR3aa: CASSLSRDREVTIYF; CDR3nt: TGTGCCAGCAGTTTATCCCGGGACAGGGAAGTGACCATATATTTT
v_gene: TRBV27; d_gene: .; j_gene: TRBJ1-1; abundance: .; CDR3aa: CASREGGNTEAFF; CDR3nt: TGTGCCAGCAGAGAGGGGGGGAACACTGAAGCTTTCTTT
v_gene: TRBV7-9; d_gene: TRBD1; j_gene: TRBJ2-7; abundance: few; CDR3aa: CASTVGQGPHEQYF; CDR3nt: TGTGCCAGCACCGTAGGACAGGGGCCCCACGAGCAGTACTTC
v_gene: TRBV6-5; d_gene: TRBD1; j_gene: TRBJ1-5; abundance: .; CDR3aa: CASSPNRGSNQPQHF; CDR3nt: TGTGCCAGCAGTCCTAACAGGGGGAGCAATCAGCCCCAGCATTTT
v_gene: TRBV7-9; d_gene: .; j_gene: TRBJ2-2; abundance: .; CDR3aa: CASSLVVPGELFF; CDR3nt: TGTGCCAGCAGCTTAGTGGTCCCCGGGGAGCTGTTTTTT
v_gene: TRBV4-1; d_gene: .; j_gene: TRBJ2-3; abundance: few; CDR3aa: CASSQERQDFSDTQYF; CDR3nt: TGCGCCAGCAGCCAAGAGCGACAGGATTTTTCAGATACGCAGTATTTT
v_gene: TRBV29-1; d_gene: .; j_gene: TRBJ1-1; abundance: .; CDR3aa: CSGTVQSEAFF; CDR3nt: TGCAGCGGAACAGTACAAAGTGAAGCTTTCTTT
v_gene: TRBV6-5; d_gene: TRBD1; j_gene: TRBJ1-4; abundance: .; CDR3aa: CASSYAGQGGEKLFF; CDR3nt: TGTGCCAGCAGTTACGCGGGACAGGGCGGAGAAAAACTGTTTTTT
v_gene: TRBV11-3; d_gene: .; j_gene: TRBJ1-1; abundance: .; CDR3aa: CASSPGIGTEAFF; CDR3nt: TGTGCCAGCAGCCCGGGGATAGGGACTGAAGCTTTCTTT
v_gene: TRBV30; d_gene: TRBD2; j_gene: TRBJ2-1; abundance: once; CDR3aa: CAWSDSASGRWNEQFF; CDR3nt: TGTGCCTGGAGTGACTCGGCTAGCGGGAGATGGAATGAGCAGTTCTTC
v_gene: TRBV20-1; d_gene: .; j_gene: TRBJ2-7; abundance: .; CDR3aa: CSGLHSYEQYF; CDR3nt: TGCAGTGGGCTCCACTCCTACGAGCAGTACTTC
v_gene: TRBV19; d_gene: .; j_gene: TRBJ2-7; abundance: .; CDR3aa: CASSPLLGGTYEQYF; CDR3nt: TGTGCCAGTAGTCCCCTCTTGGGAGGCACCTACGAGCAGTACTTC
v_gene: TRBV10-3; d_gene: TRBD2; j_gene: TRBJ2-3; abundance: .; CDR3aa: CAISDGGRDTQYF; CDR3nt: TGTGCCATCAGTGACGGCGGGAGGGATACGCAGTATTTT
v_gene: TRBV29-1; d_gene: .; j_gene: TRBJ2-7; abundance: .; CDR3aa: CSVEGSAPGGYEQYF; CDR3nt: TGCAGCGTTGAAGGGAGTGCCCCCGGTGGCTACGAGCAGTACTTC
v_gene: TRBV7-2; d_gene: .; j_gene: TRBJ1-1; abundance: .; CDR3aa: CASRPTLEGTEAFF; CDR3nt: TGTGCCAGCAGGCCTACATTGGAGGGCACTGAAGCTTTCTTT
v_gene: TRBV21-1; d_gene: .; j_gene: TRBJ1-3; abundance: .; CDR3aa: CASSDRGECGNTIYF; CDR3nt: TGTGCCAGCAGCGACAGGGGTGAGTGTGGAAACACCATATATTTT
v_gene: TRBV20-1; d_gene: .; j_gene: TRBJ2-5; abundance: .; CDR3aa: CSASNQETQYF; CDR3nt: TGCAGTGCTAGTAACCAAGAGACCCAGTACTTC
v_gene: TRBV29-1; d_gene: .; j_gene: TRBJ2-7; abundance: .; CDR3aa: CSVDGGGNYYEQYF; CDR3nt: TGCAGCGTTGATGGGGGTGGTAATTACTACGAGCAGTACTTC
v_gene: TRBV4-3; d_gene: .; j_gene: TRBJ1-3; abundance: .; CDR3aa: CASSQDRSFSGNTIYF; CDR3nt: TGCGCCAGCAGCCAAGATCGTAGCTTCTCTGGAAACACCATATATTTT
v_gene: TRBV7-2; d_gene: TRBD2; j_gene: TRBJ2-2; abundance: .; CDR3aa: CAIIWGGNTGELFF; CDR3nt: TGTGCCATCATATGGGGGGGTAACACCGGGGAGCTGTTTTTT
v_gene: TRBV5-3; d_gene: .; j_gene: TRBJ1-5; abundance: .; CDR3aa: CARSLMSYSEPQHF; CDR3nt: TGTGCCAGAAGCTTGATGAGTTATTCCGAGCCCCAGCATTTT
v_gene: TRBV9; d_gene: TRBD1; j_gene: TRBJ2-7; abundance: .; CDR3aa: CASSASGQDYEQYF; CDR3nt: TGTGCCAGCAGCGCCTCAGGACAGGACTACGAGCAGTACTTC
v_gene: TRBV5-6; d_gene: .; j_gene: TRBJ1-3; abundance: .; CDR3aa: CASSSQWRSFTTIYF; CDR3nt: TGTGCCAGCAGCTCCCAATGGAGGTCTTTTACCACCATATATTTT
v_gene: TRBV27; d_gene: .; j_gene: TRBJ1-1; abundance: once; CDR3aa: CASSLSSGKNTEAFF; CDR3nt: TGTGCCAGCAGTTTATCGTCAGGGAAGAACACTGAAGCTTTCTTT
v_gene: TRBV28; d_gene: TRBD1; j_gene: TRBJ2-2; abundance: .; CDR3aa: CASSPRQGNTGELFF; CDR3nt: TGTGCCAGCAGTCCCCGACAGGGGAACACCGGGGAGCTGTTTTTT
v_gene: TRBV27; d_gene: .; j_gene: TRBJ2-3; abundance: .; CDR3aa: CASKGISTDTQYF; CDR3nt: TGTGCCAGCAAGGGGATTAGCACAGATACGCAGTATTTT